The subject of this entry is one T cell receptor (beta chain). What it recognizes is unknown. Produced via immunoSEQ multiplex PCR; TCRdb's table is partial and in-frame only. Of around 100,000 clones listed, 88% were seen once; the top ten hold more than 20%. These data originate in a study of T cell responses to AZD1222 COVID-19 vaccine. Study details: Second-dose timings of about 4 or about 12 weeks were pooled.

Germline assignment: CDR1 KGHSH and CDR2 LQKENI. There are 15 residues in the CDR3. V lost 4 bases and J lost 3, with 15 bases in between. Findings and limits, study-wide: Among the donors, most were white British and more were female, and clonal diversity was possibly underestimated.

Here the sequenced sample was peripheral blood, taken on day 0 of AZD1222 vaccination. The rearrangement uses TRBV18 and TRBJ1-1; TRBD1 is a possible D gene (6 bases). The TCR comes from an adult in good health. The CDR3 here is CASSLTGMLDTEAFF. In DNA, the CDR3 is TGTGCCAGCTCACTCACAGGGATGTTAGACACTGAAGCTTTCTTT.